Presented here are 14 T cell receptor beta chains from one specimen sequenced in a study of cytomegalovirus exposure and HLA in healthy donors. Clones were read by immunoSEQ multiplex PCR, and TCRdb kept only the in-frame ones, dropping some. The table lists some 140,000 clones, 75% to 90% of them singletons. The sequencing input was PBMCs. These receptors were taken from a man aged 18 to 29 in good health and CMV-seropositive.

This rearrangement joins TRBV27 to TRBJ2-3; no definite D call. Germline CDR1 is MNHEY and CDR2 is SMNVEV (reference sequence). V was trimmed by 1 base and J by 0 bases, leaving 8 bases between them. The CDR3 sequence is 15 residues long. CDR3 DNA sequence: TGTGCCAGCAGTTTATTGACTTCTAGCACAGATACGCAGTATTTT. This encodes CASSLLTSSTDTQYF.

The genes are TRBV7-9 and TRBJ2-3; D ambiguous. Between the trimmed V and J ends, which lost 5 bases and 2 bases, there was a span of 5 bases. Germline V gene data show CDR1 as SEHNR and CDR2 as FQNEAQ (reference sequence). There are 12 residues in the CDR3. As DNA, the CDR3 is TGTGCCAGCAGCCTTATCACAGATACGCAGTATTTT. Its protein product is CASSLITDTQYF.

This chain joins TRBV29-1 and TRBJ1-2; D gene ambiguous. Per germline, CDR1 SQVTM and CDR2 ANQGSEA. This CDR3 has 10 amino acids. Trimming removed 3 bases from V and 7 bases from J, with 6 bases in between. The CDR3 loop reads CSVESLGYTF. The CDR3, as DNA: TGCAGCGTTGAGAGCCTTGGCTACACCTTC. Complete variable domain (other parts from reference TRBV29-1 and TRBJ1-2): SAVISQKPSRDICQRGTSLTIQCQVDSQVTMMFWYRQQPGQSLTLIATANQGSEATYESGFVIDKFPISRPNLTFSTLTVSNMSPEDSSIYLCSVESLGYTFGSGTRLTVV.

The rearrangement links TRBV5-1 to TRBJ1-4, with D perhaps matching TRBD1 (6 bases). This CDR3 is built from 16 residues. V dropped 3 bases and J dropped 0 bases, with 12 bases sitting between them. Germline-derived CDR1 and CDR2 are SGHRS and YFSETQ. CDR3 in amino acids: CASSYQGPSTNEKLFF. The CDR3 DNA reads TGCGCCAGCAGCTACCAGGGGCCATCAACTAATGAAAAACTGTTTTTT.

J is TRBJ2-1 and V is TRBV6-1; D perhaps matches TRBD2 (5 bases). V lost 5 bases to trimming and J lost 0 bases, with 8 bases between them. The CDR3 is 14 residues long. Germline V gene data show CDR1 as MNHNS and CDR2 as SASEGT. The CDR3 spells CASSRGNSYNEQFF. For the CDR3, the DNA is TGTGCCAGCAGTCGGGGAAACTCCTACAATGAGCAGTTCTTC.

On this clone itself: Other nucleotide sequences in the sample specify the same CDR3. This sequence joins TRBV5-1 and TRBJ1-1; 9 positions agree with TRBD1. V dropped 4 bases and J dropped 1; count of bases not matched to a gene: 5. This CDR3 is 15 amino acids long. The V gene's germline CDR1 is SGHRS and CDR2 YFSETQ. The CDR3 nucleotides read TGCGCCAGCAGCCCCCGGGACAGGGAGAACACTGAAGCTTTCTTT. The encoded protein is CASSPRDRENTEAFF.

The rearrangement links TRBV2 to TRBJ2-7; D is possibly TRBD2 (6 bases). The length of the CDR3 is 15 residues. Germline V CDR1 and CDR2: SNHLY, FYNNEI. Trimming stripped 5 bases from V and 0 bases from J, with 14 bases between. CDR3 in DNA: TGTGCCAGCAGTCACGAGGGAGGCGGCTCCTACGAGCAGTACTTC. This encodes CASSHEGGGSYEQYF.

The CDR3 bases are TGTGCCATCAGTGAGTCGGGACTTAACACTGAAGCTTTCTTT. Protein: CAISESGLNTEAFF. The chain has TRBV10-3 and TRBJ1-1, with D possibly being TRBD1 (5 bases). The ends were cut back, 0 bases at V and 2 bases at J, with 7 bases in the middle. Germline V gives CDR1 ENHRY, CDR2 SYGVKD. The CDR3 runs to 14 residues.

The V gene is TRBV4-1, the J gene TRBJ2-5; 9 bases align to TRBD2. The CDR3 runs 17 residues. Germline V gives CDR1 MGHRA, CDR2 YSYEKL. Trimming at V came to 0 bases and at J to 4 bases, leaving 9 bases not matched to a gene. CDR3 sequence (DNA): TGCGCCAGCAGCCAAGATCGAGTGCGGGGGGGTGGAGAGACCCAGTACTTC. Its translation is CASSQDRVRGGGETQYF.

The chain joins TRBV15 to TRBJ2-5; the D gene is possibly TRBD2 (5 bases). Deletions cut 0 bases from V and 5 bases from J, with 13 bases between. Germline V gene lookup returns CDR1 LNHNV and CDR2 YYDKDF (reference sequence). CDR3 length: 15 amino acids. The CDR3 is CATSRDRGYGETQYF. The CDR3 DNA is TGTGCCACCAGCAGAGATAGAGGGTACGGGGAGACCCAGTACTTC. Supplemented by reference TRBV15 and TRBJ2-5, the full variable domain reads DAMVIQNPRYQVTQFGKPVTLSCSQTLNHNVMYWYQQKSSQAPKLLFHYYDKDFNNEADTPDNFQSRRPNTSFCFLDIRSPGLGDTAMYLCATSRDRGYGETQYFGPGTRLLVL.

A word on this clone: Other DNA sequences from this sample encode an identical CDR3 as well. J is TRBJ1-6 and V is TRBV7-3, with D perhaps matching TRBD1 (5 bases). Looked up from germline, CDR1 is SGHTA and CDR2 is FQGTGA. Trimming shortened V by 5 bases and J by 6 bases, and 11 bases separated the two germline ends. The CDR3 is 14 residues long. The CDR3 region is CASSLGGVNSPLHF. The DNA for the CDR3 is TGTGCCAGCAGCCTGGGAGGGGTTAATTCACCCCTCCACTTT.

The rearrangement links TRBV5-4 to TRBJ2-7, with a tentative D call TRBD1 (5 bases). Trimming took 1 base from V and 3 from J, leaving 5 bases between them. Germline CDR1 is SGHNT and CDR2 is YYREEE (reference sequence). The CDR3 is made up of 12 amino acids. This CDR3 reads CASSLQGYEQYF. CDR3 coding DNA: TGTGCCAGCAGCTTGCAGGGCTACGAGCAGTACTTC.

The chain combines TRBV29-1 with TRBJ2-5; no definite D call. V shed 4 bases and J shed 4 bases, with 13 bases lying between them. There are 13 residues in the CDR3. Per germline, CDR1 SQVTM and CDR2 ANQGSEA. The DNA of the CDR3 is TGCAGCGTTGGGGCTCGGATAGGAGAGACCCAGTACTTC. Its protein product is CSVGARIGETQYF.

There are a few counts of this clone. CDR3 nucleotide sequence: TGTGCCAGCAGCCACCGGGCGGGGGTGGACAATCAGCCCCAGCATTTT. It encodes CASSHRAGVDNQPQHF. V and J are TRBV4-2 and TRBJ1-5; D is possibly TRBD1 (5 bases). This CDR3 spans 16 amino acids. Germline V gene sequence: CDR1 LGHNA, CDR2 YNFKEQ. Trimming removed 3 bases from V and 3 bases from J, with 15 bases in between.